This TCR beta chain was observed in a study of cytomegalovirus exposure and HLA in healthy donors. The primer mix had 60 Vbeta and 13 Jbeta primers. Libraries were prepared by immunoSEQ multiplex PCR; TCRdb keeps only in-frame clonotypes and omits some of them. The table shows about 210,000 clones, with 70% to 80% occurring only once. Germline-derived CDR1 and CDR2 are MNHEY and SMNVEV (reference sequence). Trimming cost V 3 bases and J 9 bases, with 18 bases left between them. This CDR3 is 15 amino acids long. The rearrangement joins TRBV27 to TRBJ1-5, with a possible D match to TRBD1 (5 bases). Sequencing used PBMCs. This receptor was obtained from a woman aged 25 to 39 in good health and CMV-seropositive. CDR3 region: CASSFGQGGLSPQHF. The CDR3 region has the DNA TGTGCCAGCAGTTTTGGTCAGGGAGGCCTCTCGCCCCAGCATTTT.